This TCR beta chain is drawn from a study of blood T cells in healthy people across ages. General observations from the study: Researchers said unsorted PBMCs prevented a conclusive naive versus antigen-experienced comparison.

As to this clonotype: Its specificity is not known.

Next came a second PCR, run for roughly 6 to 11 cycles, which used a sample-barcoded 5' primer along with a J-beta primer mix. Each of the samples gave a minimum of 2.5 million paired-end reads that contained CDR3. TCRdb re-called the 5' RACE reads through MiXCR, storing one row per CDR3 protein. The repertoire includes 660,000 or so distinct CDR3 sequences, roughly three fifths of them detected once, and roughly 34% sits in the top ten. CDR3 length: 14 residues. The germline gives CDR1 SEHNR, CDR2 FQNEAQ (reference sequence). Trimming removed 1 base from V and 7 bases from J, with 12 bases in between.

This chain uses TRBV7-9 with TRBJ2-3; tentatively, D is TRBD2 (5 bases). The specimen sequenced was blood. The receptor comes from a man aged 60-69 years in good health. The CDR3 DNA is TGTGCCAGCAGCTTAGACGGGGATTGGAATACGCAGTATTTT. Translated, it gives CASSLDGDWNTQYF.